These 23 T cell receptor beta chains share one sample of origin, sequenced in a study of tumor and adjacent non-tumor tissue in lung cancer. This sample's RNA came from whole unsorted tissue. More than 3 cm separated this lung sample from the edge of the tumor. The library came from three nested PCR rounds adapted from ARM-PCR protocols. TCRdb passed the multiplex PCR reads through MiXCR, listing each CDR3 protein once. The table includes 77,000 or so distinct CDR3 sequences, just over 75% detected once. Sample: distant non-tumor lung tissue. These receptors were obtained from a man aged 65 to 79 with non-small cell lung cancer.

With regard to this clonotype: Its ends do not fully match the called genes, so a read error is possible. This sequence joins TRBV4-3 and TRBJ2-2; 10 nucleotides line up with TRBD2. This CDR3 spans 16 amino acids. CDR1 and CDR2 from the germline V gene are LGHNA and YSLEER. CDR3 in amino acids: CASSPITSGMLWELFF. The CDR3 DNA follows: TGCGCCAGCAGTCCTATAACTAGCGGGATGCTGTGGGAGCTGTTCTTT.

Notes on this clonotype: The CDR3 does not close with the conserved phenylalanine or tryptophan, likely indicating a read error. This rearrangement joins TRBV6-2 or TRBV6-3 to TRBJ2-2; D unclear. V was cut by 4 bases and J by 3 bases, with 15 bases left in between. The CDR3 loop spans 16 amino acids. Germline V gene lookup returns CDR1 MNHEY and CDR2 SVGEGT. The CDR3 DNA sequence: TGTGCCAGCAGTTCGTCAGACGGCCAAGACACCGGGGAGCTGTTTTTA. As protein: CASSSSDGQDTGELFL.

V usage is TRBV29-1 and J usage is TRBJ2-3; D may correspond to TRBD1 or TRBD2 (6 bases each). The CDR3 length is 17 residues. Germline CDR1 reads SQVTM; CDR2 reads ANQGSEA. V dropped 8 bases and J dropped 2 bases, with 26 bases sitting between them. The CDR3 spells CSLFPYVTRGDTDTQYF. CDR3 DNA sequence: TGCAGCTTGTTCCCATATGTGACAAGGGGGGACACAGATACGCAGTATTTT.

With regard to this clonotype: The junction shows a germline mismatch at one end, possibly a read error. J is TRBJ1-5 and V is TRBV10-3; TRBD1 is a possible D gene (5 bases). The CDR3 totals 12 residues. Germline V gene sequence: CDR1 ENHRY, CDR2 SYGVKD. In DNA form, the CDR3 reads TGTGCCACGTCCGGAGGGGATCAGCACCAGCATTTT. It translates to CATSGGDQHQHF.

This clonotype has just a few counts. Relative to the germline gene, one junction end is altered; a read error may explain this. CDR3 amino acids: CASSIRMSSGSRQETLYF. The CDR3 DNA reads as TGTGCCAGCAGCATAAGGATGTCTAGCGGGAGCCGCCAAGAGACCCTGTACTTC. V gene TRBV7-8 combines with J gene TRBJ2-5; 10 nucleotides align to TRBD2. CDR1 is SGHVS and CDR2 is FQNEAQ in the germline V gene. The CDR3 has 18 residues.

This clonotype was detected many times. The chain has TRBV28 and TRBJ1-6; D remains ambiguous. CDR3 length: 19 residues. Germline V gene sequence: CDR1 MDHEN, CDR2 SYDVKM. Trimming took off 8 bases at V and 0 bases at J, with 23 bases between the two ends. In DNA form, the CDR3 reads TGTGCCAGCCGCCCGAGGGAAGGGTGGGATAGCTCCTATAATTCACCCCTCCACTTT. It codes for CASRPREGWDSSYNSPLHF.

This clonotype was counted a few times. One junction end disagrees with the germline gene, perhaps due to a read error. This rearrangement joins TRBV6-1 to TRBJ2-2, with D possibly matching TRBD2 (7 bases). CDR3 length equals 15 residues. The germline V gene has CDR1 MNHNS and CDR2 SASEGT. CDR3 in DNA: TGTGACAGCAGCTTAGGGGGGGCGTACACCGGGGAGTTGTTTTTT. Translating gives CDSSLGGAYTGELFF.

In the case of this clonotype: The junction departs from the called germline gene at one end, perhaps through a read error. The chain is built from TRBV6-6 and TRBJ1-1; D remains ambiguous. Germline CDR1 and CDR2: MNHNY and SVGAGI (reference sequence). This CDR3 has 12 residues. The chain's CDR3 is CDSRLADTEAFF. The CDR3 DNA sequence: TGTGACAGCAGACTCGCTGACACTGAAGCTTTCTTT.

With respect to this clonotype: One end of the junction is discordant with germline, which a read error may explain. The V gene is TRBV11-3, the J gene TRBJ2-7; D call uncertain. This CDR3 contains 15 residues. CDR1 is SGHNT and CDR2 is YENEEA in the germline V gene. This CDR3 is CVRSLDGAQARELYF. CDR3 nucleotides: TGTGTCAGGAGCTTAGATGGAGCCCAGGCTCGCGAGCTGTACTTC.

As concerns this clonotype: A read error may account for a junction end that differs from germline. This sequence joins TRBV5-5 and TRBJ1-5; tentatively, D is TRBD1 (5 bases). The CDR3 consists of 13 residues. CDR1 and CDR2 from the germline V gene are SGHKS and YYEKEE (reference sequence). CDR3 region: CACSLDINQPQHF. For the CDR3, the DNA is TGTGCCTGCAGCTTGGACATCAATCAGCCCCAGCATTTT.

A note on this clonotype: This sequence may be a read error, since a much larger clone differs from it by one base. The chain has TRBV7-3 and TRBJ2-3, with D perhaps TRBD2 (6 bases). Germline CDR1 reads SGHTA; CDR2 reads FQGTGA. The CDR3 covers 15 residues. With 7 bases removed from V and 5 bases from J, the gap between germline ends came to 19 bases. The CDR3 region is CASKKTGSGGDTQYF. The DNA for the CDR3 is TGTGCCAGCAAAAAAACAGGTAGCGGAGGAGATACGCAGTATTTT. The variable domain in full, with the rest retrieved from reference TRBV7-3 and TRBJ2-3, is GAGVSQTPSNKVTEKGKYVELRCDPISGHTALYWYRQSLGQGPEFLIYFQGTGAADDSGLPNDRFFAVRPEGSVSTLKIQRTERGDSAVYLCASKKTGSGGDTQYFGPGTRLTVL.

Regarding this clonotype: Since the CDR3 does not end with the conserved phenylalanine or tryptophan, this likely comes from a read error. This chain uses TRBV2 with TRBJ2-7; D is perhaps TRBD2 (7 bases). The CDR3 consists of 16 residues. Per the germline V gene, CDR1 is SNHLY and CDR2 is FYNNEI. The V end lost 0 bases, the J end lost 10 bases, and 22 bases lay between the germline ends. CDR3 sequence reads: CASSEAIHGGLSEQYL. CDR3 coding DNA: TGTGCCAGCAGTGAAGCGATCCACGGGGGGCTATCCGAACAGTACTTA.

Comment on this clonotype: Just one base apart from a much larger clone, this may be a read error. No conserved phenylalanine or tryptophan ends this CDR3, so it is likely a read error. The chain couples TRBV5-4 to TRBJ2-4; D is unclear. V was clipped by 3 bases and J by 5 bases, with 12 bases between them. The CDR3 covers 14 residues. Germline V gene sequence: CDR1 SGHNT, CDR2 YYREEE (reference sequence). CDR3 DNA: TGTGCCAGCAGCTCCCCGCGAACTGAAAACATTCAGTACTTA. It yields the protein CASSSPRTENIQYL.

A word on this clonotype: This may come from a read error, since a much larger clone is one base off. The rearrangement joins TRBV13 to TRBJ2-1, with 8 bases that match TRBD2. The CDR3 sequence is 14 residues long. CDR1 and CDR2 (germline): PRHDT, FYEKMQ (reference sequence). After removal of 5 bases from V and 7 bases from J, the junction contained 7 bases not matched to a gene. CDR3: CASSAPGGVNEQFF. In nucleotides, the CDR3 is TGTGCCAGCAGCGCCCCGGGAGGGGTAAATGAGCAGTTCTTC.

As regards this clonotype: This may arise from a read error, as a much more abundant clone is one base away. The V and J genes are TRBV6-6 and TRBJ1-5, with 7 bases aligning to TRBD1. In germline, CDR1 is MNHNY, CDR2 SVGAGI (reference sequence). CDR3 length: 14 residues. CDR3 amino acids: CASRLGQRNRPQHF. The DNA for the CDR3 is TGTGCCAGCAGGTTGGGACAGCGCAATCGGCCCCAGCATTTT.

Remarks on this clonotype: A junction end diverges from the germline sequence, so it may reflect a read error. The gene calls are TRBV4-3 and TRBJ2-7; D remains ambiguous. This CDR3 region has 16 residues. Germline V CDR1 and CDR2: LGHNA, YSLEER. The CDR3 sequence: CASSQGPDKYYYEQYF. CDR3 in DNA: TGCGCCAGCAGTCAAGGTCCCGATAAATACTACTACGAGCAGTACTTC.

The genes are TRBV4-2 and TRBJ1-6, with a tentative D call TRBD1 (5 bases). Trimming removed 0 bases from V and 8 bases from J, with 11 bases in between. Germline assignment: CDR1 LGHNA and CDR2 YNFKEQ. This CDR3 comprises 15 residues. CDR3 sequence (DNA): TGTGCCAGCAGCCAAGACATGGGACGGTATTCACCCCTCCACTTT. It codes for CASSQDMGRYSPLHF.

There are many counts of this clonotype. This chain uses TRBV6-4 with TRBJ2-3, with TRBD1 identical over 9 bases. CDR1 is MRHNA, CDR2 SNTAGT, per germline. Trimming at V came to 5 bases and at J to 3 bases, leaving 6 bases not matched to a gene. The CDR3 has 15 amino acids. The CDR3 DNA follows: TGTGCCAGCAGTCGACAGGGGGATGGAACAGATACGCAGTATTTT. Protein: CASSRQGDGTDTQYF.

As regards this clonotype: Likely a read error: the CDR3 ends without its conserved phenylalanine or tryptophan. The chain carries TRBV12-3 or TRBV12-4 and TRBJ2-5; 10 bases are shared with TRBD2. This CDR3 has 15 residues. This chain's CDR3 is CPGSGLAGVVETQYL. The CDR3 nucleotides are TGTCCCGGCAGCGGCCTAGCGGGAGTGGTGGAGACCCAGTACTTA.

With regard to this clonotype: The junction differs from germline at one of its ends, possibly a read error. V usage is TRBV11-2 and J usage is TRBJ2-3, with 7 bases aligning to TRBD1. Per germline, CDR1 SGHAT and CDR2 FQNNGV. The CDR3 length is 14 residues. This chain's CDR3 is CASSSQGFSDIQYF. The CDR3 nucleotides are TGTGCCAGCAGCTCACAGGGGTTCTCAGATATACAGTACTTT.

This clonotype has more than one count but fewer than ten. The junction differs from germline at one of its ends, possibly a read error. The chain links TRBV4-1 to TRBJ2-7; 11 nucleotides line up with TRBD2. There are 16 residues in the CDR3. Germline V lookup: CDR1 MGHRA, CDR2 YSYEKL. The DNA for the CDR3 is TGTACCAGCAGCCGGACACTAGCGGGAGAGGGAGACGAGCAGTACTTC. Its translation is CTSSRTLAGEGDEQYF.

In its sample, this clonotype was seen many times. This chain connects TRBV28 to TRBJ2-3; 9 nucleotides align to TRBD1. J gave up 3 bases and V 6 bases, and 7 bases lay outside the gene matches. The CDR3 is made up of 15 amino acids. CDR1 is MDHEN, CDR2 SYDVKM, per germline. This CDR3 is CASRGQGRRTDTQYF. The CDR3 nucleotides read TGTGCCAGCAGAGGACAGGGGAGAAGAACAGATACGCAGTATTTT.

Concerning this clonotype itself: The conserved final phenylalanine or tryptophan is absent from the CDR3, which likely points to a read error. V is TRBV11-2 and J is TRBJ2-1, with 9 bases aligning to TRBD1. Germline lookup yields CDR1 SGHAT and CDR2 FQNNGV. The CDR3 extends over 15 amino acids. J was trimmed by 4 bases and V by 5 bases; bases with no gene match: 6. The CDR3 loop is CASSGTGSGYNEQFL. In DNA, the CDR3 is TGTGCCAGCAGCGGGACAGGGTCGGGTTACAATGAGCAGTTCCTC.